The 23 T cell receptor beta chains presented below share a single source sample, sequenced in a study of CD8 T cells in Susac syndrome. Roughly 0.45 to 1 ug RNA was reverse transcribed with random hexamers. MiXCR was run by TCRdb on the immunoSEQ multiplex PCR reads, yielding one entry per CDR3 protein. This sample has around 140,000 distinct CDR3 sequences, with around 86% found just once. The sequenced sample was CD8+ T cells from PBMCs. The receptors stem from a human donor with multiple sclerosis.

On this clonotype itself: It is likely a read error, because the conserved phenylalanine at the end of the CDR3 is missing. The chain uses TRBV11-2 and TRBJ2-1; D possibly corresponds to TRBD2 (5 bases). CDR3 length: 15 amino acids. Deletions cut 5 bases from V and 9 bases from J, with 20 bases between. The germline V gene has CDR1 SGHAT and CDR2 FQNNGV. The CDR3 spells CASSRRSGVIREQFS. DNA of the CDR3: TGTGCCAGCAGCCGAAGAAGCGGAGTGATACGTGAGCAGTTCTCC.

The chain joins TRBV28 to TRBJ2-3; D might be TRBD2 (6 bases). The CDR3 length is 16 residues. V was pared by 6 bases and J by 8 bases, with 24 bases between. Germline assignment: CDR1 MDHEN and CDR2 SYDVKM. Here the CDR3 DNA reads TGTGCCAGCAGCTCCCCGGGGGTATCGAGTTCGGGTACGCAGTATTTT. Its translation: CASSSPGVSSSGTQYF.

The V gene is TRBV27, the J gene TRBJ2-7, with D possibly matching TRBD2 (5 bases). Trimming took off 5 bases at V and 4 bases at J, with 12 bases between the two ends. The length of the CDR3 is 13 residues. CDR1 MNHEY and CDR2 SMNVEV come from the germline V gene (reference sequence). The CDR3 spells CASSATGGYEQYF. The CDR3 bases are TGTGCCAGCAGTGCTACCGGAGGATACGAGCAGTACTTC.

The rearrangement links TRBV28 to TRBJ2-1, with TRBD2 matching 10 bases. V was pared by 7 bases and J by 4 bases, with 7 bases of the junction left unmatched. The CDR3 is 15 residues long. The germline V gene has CDR1 MDHEN and CDR2 SYDVKM. CDR3 sequence reads: CASNIGLAEYNEQFF. The CDR3 region has the DNA TGTGCCAGCAATATTGGACTAGCGGAGTACAATGAGCAGTTCTTC. Together with reference TRBV28 and TRBJ2-1, the CDR3 gives the full variable domain: DVKVTQSSRYLVKRTGEKVFLECVQDMDHENMFWYRQDPGLGLRLIYFSYDVKMKEKGDIPEGYSVSREKKERFSLILESASTNQTSMYLCASNIGLAEYNEQFFGPGTRLTVL.

The rearrangement joins TRBV7-9 to TRBJ1-2; no clear D. The V gene lost 5 bases and the J gene lost 4 bases, with 14 bases spanning the gap. This CDR3 has 14 residues. Looked up from germline, CDR1 is SEHNR and CDR2 is FQNEAQ (reference sequence). The CDR3 spells CASSREAGPYGYTF. The CDR3 bases are TGTGCCAGCAGCCGGGAGGCCGGCCCCTATGGCTACACCTTC.

The chain links TRBV6-2 or TRBV6-3 to TRBJ1-4; no reliable D call. V shed 4 bases and J shed 5 bases, with 8 bases lying between them. CDR3 length: 13 amino acids. Germline loops: CDR1 MNHEY, CDR2 SVGEGT. The CDR3 spells CASSFGNNEKLFF. For the CDR3, the DNA is TGTGCCAGCAGTTTCGGAAACAATGAAAAACTGTTTTTT.

The chain is built from TRBV18 and TRBJ2-7; possibly TRBD1 for D (6 bases). Trimming cost V 6 bases and J 0 bases, with 12 bases left between them. Per the germline V gene, CDR1 is KGHSH and CDR2 is LQKENI. The CDR3 spans 14 residues. CDR3 nucleotides: TGTGCCAGCTCTTGGAGACAGGTCTCCTACGAGCAGTACTTC. Its translation is CASSWRQVSYEQYF. The full variable domain, in which reference TRBV18 and TRBJ2-7 provide the parts outside the CDR3, is NAGVMQNPRHLVRRRGQEARLRCSPMKGHSHVYWYRQLPEEGLKFMVYLQKENIIDESGMPKERFSAEFPKEGPSILRIQQVVRGDSAAYFCASSWRQVSYEQYFGPGTRLTVT.

This rearrangement joins TRBV15 to TRBJ1-5; 8 bases fit TRBD1. Losses at the gene ends were 3 bases for V and 7 bases for J; bases not matched to a gene: 8. The CDR3 sequence is 15 residues long. Germline V CDR1 and CDR2: LNHNV, YYDKDF (reference sequence). The CDR3 reads CATSSDRGPGQPQHF. Here the CDR3 DNA reads TGTGCCACCAGCAGTGACAGGGGCCCAGGGCAGCCCCAGCATTTT.

The gene calls are TRBV9 and TRBJ1-2; maybe TRBD1 (6 bases). Germline V lookup: CDR1 SGDLS, CDR2 YYNGEE. The CDR3 has 14 residues. The ends were cut back, 2 bases at V and 8 bases at J, with 16 bases in the middle. CDR3 sequence (DNA): TGTGCCAGCAGCGTTCTAGGGGCAGGGGAAGGCTACACCTTC. Translating gives CASSVLGAGEGYTF.

CDR3 protein: CASSDSSMNTEAFF. Here the CDR3 DNA reads TGTGCCAGTAGCGACAGTTCCATGAACACTGAAGCTTTCTTT. The chain couples TRBV19 to TRBJ1-1; D might be TRBD1 (5 bases). CDR3 length: 14 amino acids. Germline V CDR1 and CDR2: LNHDA, SQIVND (reference sequence). V lost 6 bases and J lost 0, with 11 bases in between.

V usage is TRBV4-1 and J usage is TRBJ2-3; D is possibly TRBD1 (7 bases). The CDR3 spans 14 residues. Germline V gene sequence: CDR1 MGHRA, CDR2 YSYEKL. The V end lost 8 bases, the J end lost 4 bases, and 16 bases lay between the germline ends. CDR3 loop: CASRGQGGPDTQYF. CDR3 coding DNA: TGCGCCAGCCGGGGGCAAGGGGGCCCAGATACGCAGTATTTT.

V and J are TRBV6-5 and TRBJ2-1; TRBD2 agrees at 11 bases. CDR1 is MNHEY and CDR2 is SVGAGI in the germline V gene. This CDR3 region has 13 residues. V shed 5 bases and J 12 bases; nucleotides not matched to a gene: 6. The CDR3 nucleotides read TGTGCCAGCAGTGACGATCTAGCGGGAGGGCAGTTCTTC. It is translated as CASSDDLAGGQFF.

This clonotype was counted a few times. The chain carries TRBV7-2 and TRBJ1-1; 7 bases map to TRBD1. Trimming cost V 6 bases and J 1 base; bases outside gene matches: 5. In germline, CDR1 is SGHTA, CDR2 FQGNSA. The CDR3 totals 14 residues. The CDR3 DNA is TGTGCCAGCAGTCCGGGACAGACGAACACTGAAGCTTTCTTT. It is translated as CASSPGQTNTEAFF.

This clonotype has only a few counts. CDR3: CASSLAGEAYEQYF. CDR3 bases: TGTGCCAGCAGTTTAGCGGGGGAGGCCTACGAGCAGTACTTC. This chain uses TRBV28 with TRBJ2-7; TRBD2 matches at 7 bases. With 2 bases clipped from V and 2 bases from J, the junction kept 3 bases outside the gene matches. The CDR3 runs 14 residues. Germline V gene data show CDR1 as MDHEN and CDR2 as SYDVKM.

CDR3 in amino acids: CATSVGTGNTGELFF. Here the CDR3 DNA reads TGTGCCACCAGTGTAGGGACAGGAAACACCGGGGAGCTGTTTTTT. The chain has TRBV24-1 and TRBJ2-2; 8 bases map to TRBD1. J lost 2 bases, V lost 5 bases, and 3 bases had no gene match. Germline V gene data show CDR1 as KGHDR and CDR2 as SFDVKD. CDR3 length: 15 residues.

The chain employs TRBV5-4 and TRBJ1-1; no firm D call. V was pared by 4 bases and J by 4 bases, with 14 bases between. The CDR3 consists of 14 residues. Germline V gene sequence: CDR1 SGHNT, CDR2 YYREEE (reference sequence). CDR3 protein: CASSQTGEGTEAFF. DNA for the CDR3: TGTGCCAGCAGCCAGACTGGGGAGGGCACTGAAGCTTTCTTT.

The V call is TRBV24-1, the J call TRBJ2-1, with D hard to call. Germline assignment: CDR1 KGHDR and CDR2 SFDVKD. V was shortened by 8 bases and J by 5 bases, with 9 bases between the two germline ends. This CDR3 is 12 amino acids long. The CDR3 DNA reads TGTGCCACCATGGGGTTAGACAATGAGCAGTTCTTC. Amino acid sequence: CATMGLDNEQFF.

This chain uses TRBV28 with TRBJ2-7; D uncertain. The V gene's germline CDR1 is MDHEN and CDR2 SYDVKM. There are 13 residues in the CDR3. V was clipped by 2 bases and J by 3 bases, with 8 bases between them. CDR3 bases: TGTGCCAGCAGTTTAAAATACGGCTACGAGCAGTACGTC. Protein: CASSLKYGYEQYV.

The chain recombines TRBV20-1 with TRBJ1-4, with 7 bases that match TRBD1. The CDR3 consists of 13 residues. Germline V lookup: CDR1 DFQATT, CDR2 SNEGSKA (reference sequence). V shed 5 bases and J 7 bases; nucleotides not matched to a gene: 7. This CDR3 reads CSADRDDSEKLFF. The CDR3, as DNA: TGCAGTGCTGACAGGGATGATAGTGAAAAACTGTTTTTT.

The rearrangement joins TRBV27 to TRBJ1-6; D unresolved. The ends were cut back, 0 bases at V and 10 bases at J, with 7 bases in the middle. Per the germline V gene, CDR1 is MNHEY and CDR2 is SMNVEV (reference sequence). The CDR3 spans 13 residues. As DNA, the CDR3 is TGTGCCAGCAGTTTATCAGGGAAATCACCCCTCCACTTT. Translated, it gives CASSLSGKSPLHF.

CDR3 DNA: TGCGCCAGCAGCCAAGGGACAGGGTTCAAAGAGACCCAGTACTTC. This encodes CASSQGTGFKETQYF. This chain links TRBV4-3 with TRBJ2-5; 8 bases align to TRBD1. V was clipped by 1 base and J by 3 bases; unmatched bases: 4. Germline V gene lookup returns CDR1 LGHNA and CDR2 YSLEER. The CDR3 contains 15 residues.

This chain uses TRBV19 with TRBJ2-1; D might be TRBD1 (5 bases). The CDR3 length is 13 residues. Trimming pared 5 bases from V and 6 bases from J, leaving 11 bases between. The germline CDR1 and CDR2 sequences are LNHDA and SQIVND (reference sequence). CDR3 sequence (DNA): TGTGCCAGTAGTTCACAGGTACTCAATGAGCAGTTCTTC. Residues: CASSSQVLNEQFF. Complete variable domain (other parts from reference TRBV19 and TRBJ2-1): DGGITQSPKYLFRKEGQNVTLSCEQNLNHDAMYWYRQDPGQGLRLIYYSQIVNDFQKGDIAEGYSVSREKKESFPLTVTSAQKNPTAFYLCASSSQVLNEQFFGPGTRLTVL.

This chain links TRBV24-1 with TRBJ2-1, with 12 bases aligning to TRBD2. Per the germline V gene, CDR1 is KGHDR and CDR2 is SFDVKD. V shed 0 bases and J 9 bases; nucleotides not matched to a gene: 14. The CDR3 spans 19 residues. The CDR3 is CATSDLWGPSGRAEGEQFF. Here the CDR3 DNA reads TGTGCCACCAGTGATTTGTGGGGACCTAGCGGGAGGGCCGAAGGTGAGCAGTTCTTC.